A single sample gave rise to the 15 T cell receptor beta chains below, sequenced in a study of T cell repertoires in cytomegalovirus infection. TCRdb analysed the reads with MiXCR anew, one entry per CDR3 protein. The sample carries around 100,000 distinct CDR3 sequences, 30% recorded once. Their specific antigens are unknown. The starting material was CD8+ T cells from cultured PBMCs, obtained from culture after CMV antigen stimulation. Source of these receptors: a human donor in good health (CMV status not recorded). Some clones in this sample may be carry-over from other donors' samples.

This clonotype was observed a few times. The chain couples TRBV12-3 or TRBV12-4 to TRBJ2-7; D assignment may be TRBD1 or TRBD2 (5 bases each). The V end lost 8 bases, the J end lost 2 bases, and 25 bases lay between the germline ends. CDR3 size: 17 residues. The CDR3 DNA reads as TGTGCCAGCGGGTATACCGGTGGGACGGCCTATCCCTACGAGCAGTACTTC. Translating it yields CASGYTGGTAYPYEQYF.

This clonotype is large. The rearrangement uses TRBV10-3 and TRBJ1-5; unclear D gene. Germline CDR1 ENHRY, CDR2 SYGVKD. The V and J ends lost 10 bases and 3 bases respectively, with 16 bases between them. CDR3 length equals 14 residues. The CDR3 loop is CATSTGDPNQPQHF. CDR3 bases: TGTGCCACCTCTACCGGGGATCCCAATCAGCCCCAGCATTTT.

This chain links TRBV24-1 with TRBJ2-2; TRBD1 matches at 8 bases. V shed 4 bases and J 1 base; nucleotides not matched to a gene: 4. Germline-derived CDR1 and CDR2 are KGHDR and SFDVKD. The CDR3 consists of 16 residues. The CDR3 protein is CATSETGTGNTGELFF. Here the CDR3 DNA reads TGTGCCACCAGTGAGACCGGGACAGGGAACACCGGGGAGCTGTTTTTT.

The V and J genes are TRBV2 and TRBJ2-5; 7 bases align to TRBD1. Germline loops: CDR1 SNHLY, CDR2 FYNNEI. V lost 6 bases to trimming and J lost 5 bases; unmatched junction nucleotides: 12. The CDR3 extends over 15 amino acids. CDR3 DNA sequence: TGTGCCAGCAGGGAATCGGGACAGCTTGGGGAGACCCAGTACTTC. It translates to CASRESGQLGETQYF.

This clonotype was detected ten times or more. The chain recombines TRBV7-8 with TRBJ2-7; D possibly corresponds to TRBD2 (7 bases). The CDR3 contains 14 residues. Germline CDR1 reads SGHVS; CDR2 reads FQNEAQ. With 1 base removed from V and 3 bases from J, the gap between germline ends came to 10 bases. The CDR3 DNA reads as TGTGCCAGCAGCTTAGGCGGGGGACACTACGAGCAGTACTTC. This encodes CASSLGGGHYEQYF.

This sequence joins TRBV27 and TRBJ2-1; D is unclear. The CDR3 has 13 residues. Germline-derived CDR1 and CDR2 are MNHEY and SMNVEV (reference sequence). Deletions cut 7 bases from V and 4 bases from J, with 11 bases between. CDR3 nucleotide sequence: TGTGCCAGCACCTCGGGCCGTTACAATGAGCAGTTCTTC. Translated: CASTSGRYNEQFF.

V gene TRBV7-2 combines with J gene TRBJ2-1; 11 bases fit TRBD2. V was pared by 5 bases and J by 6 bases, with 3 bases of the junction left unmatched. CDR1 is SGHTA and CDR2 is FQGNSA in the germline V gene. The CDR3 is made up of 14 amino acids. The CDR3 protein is CASSVSGGVNEQFF. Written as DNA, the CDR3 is TGTGCCAGCAGCGTTAGCGGGGGGGTCAATGAGCAGTTCTTC.

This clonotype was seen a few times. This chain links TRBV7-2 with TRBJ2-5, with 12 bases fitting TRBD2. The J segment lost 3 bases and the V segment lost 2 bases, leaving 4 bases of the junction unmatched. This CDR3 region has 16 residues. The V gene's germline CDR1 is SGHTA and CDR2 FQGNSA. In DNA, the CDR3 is TGTGCCAGCAGCTTACCAGCTAGCGGGGGGGAAGAGACCCAGTACTTC. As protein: CASSLPASGGEETQYF.

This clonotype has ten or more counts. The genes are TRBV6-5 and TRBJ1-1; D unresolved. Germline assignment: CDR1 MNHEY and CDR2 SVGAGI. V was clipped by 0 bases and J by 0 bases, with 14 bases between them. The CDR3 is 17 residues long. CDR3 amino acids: CASSYSRPPLMNTEAFF. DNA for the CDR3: TGTGCCAGCAGTTACTCGAGACCGCCGCTAATGAACACTGAAGCTTTCTTT.

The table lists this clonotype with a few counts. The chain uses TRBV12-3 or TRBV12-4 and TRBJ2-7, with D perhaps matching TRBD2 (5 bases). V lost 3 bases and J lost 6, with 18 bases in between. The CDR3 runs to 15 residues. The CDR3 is CASSFTFGVASEQYF. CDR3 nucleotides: TGTGCCAGCAGTTTTACTTTCGGGGTAGCCTCCGAGCAGTACTTC.

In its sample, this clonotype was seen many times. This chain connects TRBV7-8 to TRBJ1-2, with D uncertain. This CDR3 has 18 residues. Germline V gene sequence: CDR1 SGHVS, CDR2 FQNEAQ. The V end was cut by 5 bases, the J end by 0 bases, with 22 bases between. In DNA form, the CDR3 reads TGTGCCAGCAGCCCGACCCAATTCTTACCAGGCGCTAACTATGGCTACACCTTC. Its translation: CASSPTQFLPGANYGYTF.

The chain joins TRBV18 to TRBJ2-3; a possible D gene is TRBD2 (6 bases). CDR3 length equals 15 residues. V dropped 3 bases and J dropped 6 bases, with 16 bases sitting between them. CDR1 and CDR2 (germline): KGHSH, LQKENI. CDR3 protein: CASSPWEEYPDTQYF. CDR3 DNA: TGTGCCAGCTCACCGTGGGAGGAGTACCCGGATACGCAGTATTTT.

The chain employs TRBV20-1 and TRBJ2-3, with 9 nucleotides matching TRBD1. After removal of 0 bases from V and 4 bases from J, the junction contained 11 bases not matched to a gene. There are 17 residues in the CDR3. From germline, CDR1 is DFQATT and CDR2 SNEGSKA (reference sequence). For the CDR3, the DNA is TGCAGTGCTAGAGATTCTTTCCGGGACAGGGAGGCAGATACGCAGTATTTT. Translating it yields CSARDSFRDREADTQYF.

The CDR3 protein is CASSYSLAEAPLYEQYF. The CDR3 DNA sequence: TGCGCCAGCAGCTATTCACTGGCAGAGGCTCCTCTCTACGAGCAGTACTTC. V gene TRBV5-1 combines with J gene TRBJ2-7; D uncertain. Trimming took 3 bases from V and 3 from J, leaving 22 bases between them. CDR1 and CDR2 from the germline V gene are SGHRS and YFSETQ. The CDR3 loop spans 17 amino acids.

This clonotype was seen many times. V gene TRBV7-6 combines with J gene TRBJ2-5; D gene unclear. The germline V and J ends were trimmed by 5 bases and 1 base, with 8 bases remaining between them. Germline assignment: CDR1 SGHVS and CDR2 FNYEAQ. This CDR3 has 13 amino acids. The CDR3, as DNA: TGTGCCAGCAGCCCCCCGGGCCAAGAGACCCAGTACTTC. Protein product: CASSPPGQETQYF.